A single sample gave rise to the 2 T cell receptor beta chains below, sequenced in a study of T cell changes during pregnancy in multiple sclerosis. Repertoires were generated with immunoSEQ multiplex PCR, while TCRdb's copy carries only in-frame clones and drops some. Of 45,000 to 50,000 clones in the sample, roughly nine tenths were seen once. Source: CD4+ T cells from peripheral blood mononuclear cells, taken in the second trimester of pregnancy. All receptors derive from a female donor in good health, enrolled as a control in a pregnancy study.

The chain has TRBV19 and TRBJ2-7, with no clear D. The V end was cut by 3 bases, the J end by 4 bases, with 10 bases between. The CDR3 loop spans 13 amino acids. Germline lookup yields CDR1 LNHDA and CDR2 SQIVND (reference sequence). The CDR3 coding sequence is TGTGCCAGTAGTATTAGGCCGACTTACGAGCAGTACTTC. Translated, it gives CASSIRPTYEQYF. Looking up the rest from reference TRBV19 and TRBJ2-7 gives the full variable domain: DGGITQSPKYLFRKEGQNVTLSCEQNLNHDAMYWYRQDPGQGLRLIYYSQIVNDFQKGDIAEGYSVSREKKESFPLTVTSAQKNPTAFYLCASSIRPTYEQYFGPGTRLTVT.

V usage is TRBV5-1 and J usage is TRBJ1-1; perhaps TRBD1 as D (5 bases). The germline V and J ends were trimmed by 4 bases and 2 bases, with 9 bases remaining between them. This CDR3 spans 13 amino acids. Germline V gene data show CDR1 as SGHRS and CDR2 as YFSETQ. DNA of the CDR3: TGCGCCAGCAGCACCGGGGGTAACACTGAAGCTTTCTTT. Translated: CASSTGGNTEAFF.